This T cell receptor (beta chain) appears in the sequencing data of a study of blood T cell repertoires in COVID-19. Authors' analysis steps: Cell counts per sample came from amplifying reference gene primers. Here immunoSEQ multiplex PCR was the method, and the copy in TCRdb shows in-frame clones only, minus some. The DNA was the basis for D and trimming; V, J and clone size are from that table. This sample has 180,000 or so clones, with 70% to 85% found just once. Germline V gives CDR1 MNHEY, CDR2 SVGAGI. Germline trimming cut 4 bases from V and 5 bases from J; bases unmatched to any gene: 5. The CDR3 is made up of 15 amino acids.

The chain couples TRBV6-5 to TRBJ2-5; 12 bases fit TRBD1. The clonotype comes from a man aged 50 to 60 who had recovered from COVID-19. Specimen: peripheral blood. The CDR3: CASSSLGTGGETQYF. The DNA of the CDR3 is TGTGCCAGCAGTTCCCTCGGGACAGGGGGCGAGACCCAGTACTTC.